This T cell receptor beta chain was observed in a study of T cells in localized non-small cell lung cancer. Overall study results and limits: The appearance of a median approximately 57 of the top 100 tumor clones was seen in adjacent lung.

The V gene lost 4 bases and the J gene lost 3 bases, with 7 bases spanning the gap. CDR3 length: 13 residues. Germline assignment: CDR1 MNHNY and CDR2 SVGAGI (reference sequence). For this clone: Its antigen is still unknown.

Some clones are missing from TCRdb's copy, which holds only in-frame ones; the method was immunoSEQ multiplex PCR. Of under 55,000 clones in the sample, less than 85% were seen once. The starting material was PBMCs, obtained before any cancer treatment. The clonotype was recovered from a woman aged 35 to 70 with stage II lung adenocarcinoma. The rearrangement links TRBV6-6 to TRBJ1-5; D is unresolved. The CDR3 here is CASSWGSNQPQHF. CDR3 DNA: TGTGCCAGCAGTTGGGGATCCAATCAGCCCCAGCATTTT.